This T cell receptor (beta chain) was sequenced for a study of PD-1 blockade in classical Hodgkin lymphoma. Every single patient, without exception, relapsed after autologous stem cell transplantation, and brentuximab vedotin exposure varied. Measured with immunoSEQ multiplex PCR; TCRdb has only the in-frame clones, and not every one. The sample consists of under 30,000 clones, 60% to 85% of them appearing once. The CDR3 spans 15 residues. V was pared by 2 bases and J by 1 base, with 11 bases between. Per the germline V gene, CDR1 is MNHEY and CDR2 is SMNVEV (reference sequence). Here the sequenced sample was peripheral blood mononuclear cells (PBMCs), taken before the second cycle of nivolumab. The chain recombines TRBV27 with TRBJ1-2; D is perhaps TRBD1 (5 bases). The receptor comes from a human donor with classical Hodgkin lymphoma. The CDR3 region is CASSLGAGYNYGYTF. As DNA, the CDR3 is TGTGCCAGCAGTTTAGGGGCAGGGTATAACTATGGCTACACCTTC.